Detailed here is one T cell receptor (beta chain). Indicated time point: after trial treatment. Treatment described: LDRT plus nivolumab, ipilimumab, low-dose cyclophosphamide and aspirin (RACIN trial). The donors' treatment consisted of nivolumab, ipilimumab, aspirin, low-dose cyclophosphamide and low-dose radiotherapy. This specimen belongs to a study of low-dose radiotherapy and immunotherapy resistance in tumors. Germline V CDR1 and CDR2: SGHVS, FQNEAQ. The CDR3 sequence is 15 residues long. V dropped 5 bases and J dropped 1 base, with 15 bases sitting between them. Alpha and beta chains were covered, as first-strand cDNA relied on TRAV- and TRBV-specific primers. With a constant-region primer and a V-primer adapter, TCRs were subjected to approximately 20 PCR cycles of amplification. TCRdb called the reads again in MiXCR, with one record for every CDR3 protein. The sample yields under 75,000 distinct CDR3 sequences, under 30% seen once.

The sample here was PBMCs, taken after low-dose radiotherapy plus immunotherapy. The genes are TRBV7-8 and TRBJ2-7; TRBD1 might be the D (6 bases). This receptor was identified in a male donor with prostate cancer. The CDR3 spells CASSPYQGPSYEQYF. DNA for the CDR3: TGTGCCAGCAGCCCCTACCAGGGGCCATCCTACGAGCAGTACTTC.